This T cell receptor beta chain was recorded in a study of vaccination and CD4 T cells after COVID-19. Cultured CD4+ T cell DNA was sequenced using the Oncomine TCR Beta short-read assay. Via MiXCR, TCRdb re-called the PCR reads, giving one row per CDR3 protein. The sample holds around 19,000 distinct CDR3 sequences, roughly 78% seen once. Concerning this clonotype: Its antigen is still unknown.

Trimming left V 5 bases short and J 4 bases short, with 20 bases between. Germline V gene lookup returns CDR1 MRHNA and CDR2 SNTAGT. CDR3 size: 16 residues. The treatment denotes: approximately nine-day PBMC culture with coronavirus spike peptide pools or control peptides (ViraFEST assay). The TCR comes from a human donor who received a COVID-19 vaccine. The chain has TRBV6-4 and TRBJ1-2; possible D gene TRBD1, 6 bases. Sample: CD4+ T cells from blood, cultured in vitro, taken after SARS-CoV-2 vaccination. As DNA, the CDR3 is TGTGCCAGCAGTTATGAGGGCGGGGGGCTCGGCTATGGCTACACCTTC. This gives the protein CASSYEGGGLGYGYTF.